This TCR beta chain was obtained from a study of cytomegalovirus exposure and HLA in healthy donors. The PCR used 60 Vbeta and 13 Jbeta primers. Profiled with immunoSEQ multiplex PCR; TCRdb holds only in-frame clones, not every one. The sample has some 150,000 clones; about 71% are singletons. The sequenced sample consisted of PBMCs. The clonotype was recovered from a woman aged 25 to 39 in good health and CMV-seronegative.

The CDR3 region is CASSNRGTYEQYF. The DNA of the CDR3 is TGTGCCAGCAGCAACAGGGGTACCTACGAGCAGTACTTC. The chain has TRBV7-6 and TRBJ2-7; 7 nucleotides line up with TRBD1. The V gene end was trimmed by 5 bases and the J gene end by 2 bases; junction bases not matched to a gene: 3. In germline, CDR1 is SGHVS, CDR2 FNYEAQ. The CDR3 is made up of 13 amino acids.